This TCR beta chain appears in the sequencing data of a study of shared clonotypes between healthy human individuals. Study results and limitations: The sharing of 5% to 6.5% of naive CD4 clonotypes was seen across several donors.

About this clone itself: No antigen is known for it.

Those who donated, Caucasian adults without exception, all lived in Nashville, Tennessee. In the CD4+ fraction, cells were divided into CD45RA+ naive and CD45RA-negative memory subsets. Assay used: immunoSEQ multiplex PCR; TCRdb lists only in-frame clones, some missing. The data show fewer than 400,000 clones, under 80% seen once. CDR1 and CDR2 from the germline V gene are MNHEY and SMNVEV (reference sequence). V dropped 6 bases and J dropped 11; count of bases not matched to a gene: 17. This CDR3 spans 16 amino acids. Sequencing used memory CD4+ T cells sorted from blood. Specified subset: CD45RA-negative fraction. The chain combines TRBV27 with TRBJ2-4; 9 nucleotides agree with TRBD2. The TCR comes from a man aged 25-40 years in good health. CDR3 residues: CASRKGIAGVLTVQYF. DNA of the CDR3: TGTGCCAGCAGAAAAGGGATAGCGGGAGTACTAACGGTTCAGTACTTC.